This is a list of T cell receptor beta chains from one sample in a study of blood T cell repertoires in COVID-19. Here immunoSEQ multiplex PCR was the method, and the copy in TCRdb shows in-frame clones only, minus some. This sample has roughly 150,000 clones, with 80% found just once. Input material: PBMCs or T cells enriched from blood (not recorded which). The receptors here all came from a woman aged 60-75 years who had recovered from COVID-19. Both conserved end residues are part of each CDR3. A D gene is named only where the DNA matches it firmly. Rows may omit the clone size; those that give it use once, few, many or a size class.

V	J	length	D	size	CDR3	DNA
TRBV9	TRBJ1-2	14	-	-	CASSVVAGGYGYTF	TGTGCCAGCAGCGTAGTAGCCGGGGGCTATGGCTACACCTTC
TRBV3-1/TRBV3-2	TRBJ1-1	13	-	once	CASSLLENTEAFF	TGTGCCAGCAGCCTTCTAGAGAACACTGAAGCTTTCTTT
TRBV20-1	TRBJ1-1	11	-	-	CSAPIYSEAFF	TGCAGTGCCCCCATCTATTCTGAAGCTTTCTTT
TRBV5-1	TRBJ1-1	15	-	-	CASSLEGYKNTEAFF	TGCGCCAGCAGTCTGGAGGGGTATAAAAACACTGAAGCTTTCTTT
TRBV30	TRBJ1-5	15	-	once	CAWSPGTGGNQPQHF	TGTGCCTGGAGTCCAGGGACTGGGGGAAATCAGCCCCAGCATTTT
TRBV7-2	TRBJ2-1	17	TRBD2	-	CASSLSFSGTSVNEQFF	TGTGCCAGCAGCTTATCCTTTTCCGGGACTAGCGTCAATGAGCAGTTCTTC
TRBV5-6	TRBJ1-2	16	TRBD1	-	CASSGGQGANHYGYTF	TGTGCCAGCAGCGGTGGACAGGGGGCGAATCACTATGGCTACACCTTC
TRBV25-1	TRBJ2-3	15	TRBD1	-	CASSPMNRGTDTQYF	TGTGCCAGCAGTCCCATGAACAGGGGAACAGATACGCAGTATTTT
TRBV6-5	TRBJ2-7	13	TRBD1	-	CASRLTGGGEQYF	TGTGCCAGCAGACTAACAGGGGGTGGCGAGCAGTACTTC
TRBV5-5	TRBJ2-7	13	-	-	CASSLDTSYEQYF	TGTGCCAGCAGCTTAGACACCTCCTACGAGCAGTACTTC
TRBV10-3	TRBJ1-1	13	-	-	CAISSRVNTEAFF	TGTGCCATCAGTTCCAGGGTCAACACTGAAGCTTTCTTT
TRBV19	TRBJ2-2	19	TRBD2	-	CASGITGLAGGRNTGELFF	TGTGCCAGTGGCATTACGGGACTAGCGGGGGGGAGGAACACCGGGGAGCTGTTTTTT
TRBV7-2	TRBJ1-1	15	TRBD1	few	CASSLRQGLNTEAFF	TGTGCCAGCAGCTTAAGACAGGGGCTGAACACTGAAGCTTTCTTT
TRBV7-2	TRBJ2-7	15	-	-	CASSLSTDYSYEQYF	TGTGCCAGCAGCTTATCGACGGACTACTCCTACGAGCAGTACTTC
TRBV10-3	TRBJ1-2	14	-	-	CAISVQGFNYGYTF	TGTGCCATCAGTGTACAGGGTTTTAACTATGGCTACACCTTC
TRBV6-5	TRBJ1-3	15	TRBD1	few	CASTSRQGDGNTIYF	TGTGCCAGCACTTCAAGACAGGGGGATGGAAACACCATATATTTT
TRBV18	TRBJ1-1	17	-	few	CASSRRGLWTENTEAFF	TGTGCCAGCTCACGGAGGGGCCTTTGGACGGAGAACACTGAAGCTTTCTTT
TRBV28	TRBJ1-5	14	-	few	CASSFRLQNQPQHF	TGTGCCAGCAGTTTTAGACTCCAAAATCAGCCCCAGCATTTT
TRBV29-1	TRBJ1-2	13	-	few	CSVDWLGEDGYTF	TGCAGCGTTGATTGGCTCGGAGAAGATGGCTACACCTTC
TRBV5-1	TRBJ1-2	15	-	-	CASSLARVRSDGYTF	TGCGCCAGCAGCTTGGCTCGGGTACGGTCTGATGGCTACACCTTC
TRBV5-1	TRBJ1-1	13	TRBD1	many	CASSLEGTGLAFF	TGCGCCAGCAGCTTGGAGGGGACAGGTTTGGCTTTCTTT
TRBV6-5	TRBJ1-1	14	TRBD1	few	CASSLVARGAEAFF	TGTGCCAGCAGCTTGGTGGCCAGGGGGGCTGAAGCTTTCTTT
TRBV2	TRBJ2-3	16	TRBD2	-	CASSPRASGETDTQYF	TGTGCCAGCAGCCCTAGGGCTAGCGGGGAAACAGATACGCAGTATTTT
TRBV7-8	TRBJ2-7	16	TRBD2	once	CASSLSSGGISYEQYF	TGTGCCAGCAGCTTAAGTAGCGGGGGTATTTCCTACGAGCAGTACTTC
TRBV10-1	TRBJ1-1	13	-	-	CASSEFGGTEAFF	TGCGCCAGCAGTGAGTTCGGGGGCACTGAAGCTTTCTTT
TRBV21-1	TRBJ1-2	16	-	-	CASSNSDRRAYYGYTF	TGTGCCAGCAGCAATTCCGACAGGAGAGCCTACTATGGCTACACCTTC
TRBV3-1/TRBV3-2	TRBJ2-5	15	TRBD2	-	CASSQSTGGRETQYF	TGTGCCAGCAGCCAATCTACGGGGGGGCGAGAGACCCAGTACTTC
TRBV5-4	TRBJ1-1	14	TRBD1	-	CASSPPGGQGNVFF	TGTGCCAGCAGCCCCCCCGGAGGACAGGGTAATGTTTTCTTT
TRBV30	TRBJ1-1	12	-	-	CAWSVKGGEAFF	TGTGCCTGGAGTGTGAAAGGGGGTGAAGCTTTCTTT
TRBV19	TRBJ1-3	13	TRBD1	few	CASSTGAGNTIYF	TGTGCCAGTTCTACAGGGGCTGGAAACACCATATATTTT
TRBV5-1	TRBJ2-2	13	TRBD2	few	CASSREGSGELFF	TGCGCCAGCTCCAGGGAGGGATCCGGGGAGCTGTTTTTT
TRBV24-1	TRBJ1-2	13	-	-	CATSARTGYGYTF	TGTGCCACCAGTGCGCGCACGGGCTATGGCTACACCTTC
TRBV24-1	TRBJ1-1	13	TRBD1	-	CATATGGTTEAFF	TGTGCCACCGCCACAGGGGGCACCACTGAAGCTTTCTTT
TRBV10-1	TRBJ1-1	13	-	-	CASSAGQNTEAFF	TGCGCCAGCAGTGCGGGACAGAACACTGAAGCTTTCTTT
TRBV7-2	TRBJ2-3	13	-	-	CASSPLNADTQYF	TGTGCCAGCAGCCCCCTTAATGCGGATACGCAGTATTTT